What follows is one T cell receptor (beta chain) and its context. V was trimmed by 3 bases and J by 4 bases, leaving 16 bases between them. The CDR3 contains 16 residues. Per germline, CDR1 KGHDR and CDR2 SFDVKD. This entry comes from a study of blood T cell repertoires in COVID-19. Cohort allocation depended upon clinical history that participants reported. Either two negative PCRs, clearance, or symptom resolution qualified Cohort 3 donors as recovered. Original data processing: Amplification with reference gene primers provided the estimates of nucleated cell counts. TCRdb keeps only in-frame clones here, not all; method: immunoSEQ multiplex PCR. That table furnishes V, J and clone size, whereas the DNA furnished D and trimming. The sample contains 190,000 or so clones, about 90% of which appear only once.

This receptor was obtained from a woman in her 30s who had recovered from COVID-19. The J gene is TRBJ2-3, the V gene TRBV24-1, with TRBD2 as a possible D gene (6 bases). Sequencing was done on a sample of PBMCs or T cells enriched from blood (not recorded which). The CDR3 sequence: CATSDPSRGRPDTQYF. For the CDR3, the DNA is TGTGCCACCAGTGATCCCTCTCGGGGGAGGCCAGATACGCAGTATTTT.